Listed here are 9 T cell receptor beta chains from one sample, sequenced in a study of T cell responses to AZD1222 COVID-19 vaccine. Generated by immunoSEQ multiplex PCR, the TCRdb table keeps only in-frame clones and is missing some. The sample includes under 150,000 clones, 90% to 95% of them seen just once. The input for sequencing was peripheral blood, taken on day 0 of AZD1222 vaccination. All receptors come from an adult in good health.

As DNA, the CDR3 is TGTGCCAGCAGTGAAACCCCTGGACTAGCGGTTCAAGAGACCCAGTACTTC. Amino acids: CASSETPGLAVQETQYF. The chain combines TRBV2 with TRBJ2-5; 10 bases map to TRBD2. This CDR3 is built from 17 residues. The germline gives CDR1 SNHLY, CDR2 FYNNEI. V lost 2 bases and J lost 2; bases outside the gene matches: 8.

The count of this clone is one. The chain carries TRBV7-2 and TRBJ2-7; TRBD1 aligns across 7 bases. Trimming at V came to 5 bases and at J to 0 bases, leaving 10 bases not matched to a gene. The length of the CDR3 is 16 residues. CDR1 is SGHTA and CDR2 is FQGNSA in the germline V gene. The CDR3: CASSPRMQGVSYEQYF. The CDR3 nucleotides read TGTGCCAGCAGCCCCCGGATGCAGGGGGTCTCCTACGAGCAGTACTTC.

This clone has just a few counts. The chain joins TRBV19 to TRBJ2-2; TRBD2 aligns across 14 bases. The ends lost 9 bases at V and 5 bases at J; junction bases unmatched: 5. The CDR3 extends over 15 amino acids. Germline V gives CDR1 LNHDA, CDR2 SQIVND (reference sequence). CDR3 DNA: TGTGCCAGCCGGGGACTAGCGGGAGTAACCGGGGAGCTGTTTTTT. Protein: CASRGLAGVTGELFF. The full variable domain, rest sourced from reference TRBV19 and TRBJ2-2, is DGGITQSPKYLFRKEGQNVTLSCEQNLNHDAMYWYRQDPGQGLRLIYYSQIVNDFQKGDIAEGYSVSREKKESFPLTVTSAQKNPTAFYLCASRGLAGVTGELFFGEGSRLTVL.

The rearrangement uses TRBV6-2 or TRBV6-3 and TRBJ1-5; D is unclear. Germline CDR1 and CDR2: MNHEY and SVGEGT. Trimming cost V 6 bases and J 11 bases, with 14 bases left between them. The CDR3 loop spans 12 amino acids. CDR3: CASSGEGYTQHF. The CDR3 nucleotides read TGTGCCAGCAGCGGGGAGGGTTATACCCAGCATTTT.

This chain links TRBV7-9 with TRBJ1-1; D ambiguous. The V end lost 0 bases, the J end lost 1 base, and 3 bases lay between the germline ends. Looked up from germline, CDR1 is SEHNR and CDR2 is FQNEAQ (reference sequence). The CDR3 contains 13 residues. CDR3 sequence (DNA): TGTGCCAGCAGCTTAGCCAAGAACACTGAAGCTTTCTTT. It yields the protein CASSLAKNTEAFF.

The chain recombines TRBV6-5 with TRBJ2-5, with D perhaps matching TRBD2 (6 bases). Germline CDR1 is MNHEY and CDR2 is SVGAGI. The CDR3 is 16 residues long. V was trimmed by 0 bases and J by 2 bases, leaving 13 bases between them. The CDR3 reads CASSYSNPGLQETQYF. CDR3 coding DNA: TGTGCCAGCAGTTACTCGAATCCGGGACTGCAAGAGACCCAGTACTTC.

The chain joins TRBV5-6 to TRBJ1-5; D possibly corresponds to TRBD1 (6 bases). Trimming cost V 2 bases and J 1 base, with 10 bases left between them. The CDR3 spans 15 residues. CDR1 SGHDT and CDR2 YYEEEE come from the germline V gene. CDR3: CASSLSGVSNQPQHF. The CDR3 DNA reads TGTGCCAGCAGCTTATCAGGGGTGAGCAATCAGCCCCAGCATTTT.

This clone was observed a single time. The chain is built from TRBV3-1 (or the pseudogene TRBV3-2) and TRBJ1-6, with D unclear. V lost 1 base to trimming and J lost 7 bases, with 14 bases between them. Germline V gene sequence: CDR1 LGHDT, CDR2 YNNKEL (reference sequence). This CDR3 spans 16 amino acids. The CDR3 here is CASSQGVGYGNSPLHF. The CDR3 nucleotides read TGTGCCAGCAGCCAAGGAGTAGGCTACGGGAATTCACCCCTCCACTTT.

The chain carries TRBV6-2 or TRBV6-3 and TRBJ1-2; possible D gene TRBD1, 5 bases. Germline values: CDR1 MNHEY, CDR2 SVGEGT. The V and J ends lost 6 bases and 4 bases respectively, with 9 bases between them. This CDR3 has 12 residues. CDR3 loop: CASSGGLYGYTF. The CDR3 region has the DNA TGTGCCAGCAGCGGGGGACTCTATGGCTACACCTTC.